A selection of T cell receptor beta chains follows, all from one sample in a study of blood T cell repertoires in COVID-19. Method: immunoSEQ multiplex PCR; TCRdb's copy keeps in-frame clones and lacks some. The sample records fewer than 200,000 clones, 80% to 90% being singletons. The sequencing input was PBMCs or T cells enriched from blood (not recorded which). These receptors were collected from a woman aged 18-30 years who had recovered from COVID-19. Both conserved end residues are part of each CDR3. The D gene is left open where the match is weak.

V gene: TRBV7-9; D gene: TRBD2; J gene: TRBJ2-3; CDR3 protein: CASSFSSGGPTDTQYF; CDR3 DNA: TGTGCCAGCAGCTTCAGTAGCGGGGGCCCCACAGATACGCAGTATTTT
V gene: TRBV7-2; D gene: TRBD1; J gene: TRBJ1-2; CDR3 protein: CASSETGRDGYTF; CDR3 DNA: TGTGCCAGCAGCGAGACAGGGCGGGATGGCTACACCTTC
V gene: TRBV2; D gene: .; J gene: TRBJ2-1; CDR3 protein: CASSDEGYEQFF; CDR3 DNA: TGTGCCAGCAGTGACGAGGGATATGAGCAGTTCTTC
V gene: TRBV7-2; D gene: TRBD1; J gene: TRBJ2-2; CDR3 protein: CASRGGPNTGELFF; CDR3 DNA: TGTGCCAGCAGAGGGGGCCCGAACACCGGGGAGCTGTTTTTT
V gene: TRBV21-1; D gene: .; J gene: TRBJ2-3; CDR3 protein: CASSKDGGDGTDTQYF; CDR3 DNA: TGTGCCAGCAGCAAAGATGGGGGGGATGGGACAGATACGCAGTATTTT
V gene: TRBV24-1; D gene: TRBD2; J gene: TRBJ2-3; CDR3 protein: CATSDPPLLAGHTDTQYF; CDR3 DNA: TGTGCCACCAGTGACCCCCCCTTACTAGCGGGGCACACAGATACGCAGTATTTT
V gene: TRBV2; D gene: TRBD1; J gene: TRBJ2-1; CDR3 protein: CASSETGGGYNEQFF; CDR3 DNA: TGTGCCAGCAGCGAGACAGGGGGCGGCTACAATGAGCAGTTCTTC
V gene: TRBV14; D gene: TRBD2; J gene: TRBJ2-7; CDR3 protein: CASSPERGAYEQYF; CDR3 DNA: TGTGCCAGCAGCCCAGAGCGGGGGGCCTACGAGCAGTACTTC
V gene: TRBV6-5; D gene: .; J gene: TRBJ2-2; CDR3 protein: CASSSLGLPNTGELFF; CDR3 DNA: TGTGCCAGCAGTTCCCTGGGGCTACCGAACACCGGGGAGCTGTTTTTT
V gene: TRBV5-6; D gene: TRBD2; J gene: TRBJ2-5; CDR3 protein: CASSEWTRGEETQYF; CDR3 DNA: TGTGCCAGCAGCGAGTGGACCCGGGGGGAAGAGACCCAGTACTTC
V gene: TRBV28; D gene: .; J gene: TRBJ2-3; CDR3 protein: CASSSRTDTQYF; CDR3 DNA: TGTGCCAGCAGTAGCAGGACAGATACGCAGTATTTT
V gene: TRBV25-1; D gene: TRBD1; J gene: TRBJ2-7; CDR3 protein: CASSDPGTGKNEQYF; CDR3 DNA: TGTGCCAGCAGTGACCCCGGGACAGGGAAGAACGAGCAGTACTTC
V gene: TRBV4-3; D gene: TRBD2; J gene: TRBJ2-7; CDR3 protein: CASSFSGGAGEQYF; CDR3 DNA: TGCGCCAGCAGCTTTAGCGGGGGGGCGGGAGAGCAGTACTTC
V gene: TRBV19; D gene: TRBD1; J gene: TRBJ2-7; CDR3 protein: CASSQGVSYEQYF; CDR3 DNA: TGTGCCAGTAGCCAGGGGGTGTCCTACGAGCAGTACTTC
V gene: TRBV5-6; D gene: .; J gene: TRBJ1-1; CDR3 protein: CASSVRRGVNTEAFF; CDR3 DNA: TGTGCCAGCAGCGTAAGACGGGGAGTTAACACTGAAGCTTTCTTT